These T cell receptor beta chains were read from a single sample in a study of T cells in Graves' hyperthyroidism and ophthalmopathy. TCRdb analysed the multiplex PCR reads with MiXCR anew, one entry per CDR3 protein. Of 410,000 or so distinct CDR3 sequences in the sample, roughly 14% were seen once. The sample was blood. The receptor source for this set is a man aged 18 to 29 with Graves' ophthalmopathy. CDR3s include the opening cysteine and the closing phenylalanine or tryptophan. A D gene is named only where the DNA matches it firmly. A row's size may be missing; if present it is once, few, many or a size class.

J gene: TRBJ2-5
clone size: many
V gene: TRBV7-9
D gene: NA
CDR3 DNA: TGTGCCAGCAGCCCCCGGGACTTCCGAAGAGAGACCCAGTACTTC
CDR3 protein: CASSPRDFRRETQYF

J gene: TRBJ2-5
clone size: many
V gene: TRBV6-2/TRBV6-3
D gene: TRBD1
CDR3 DNA: TGTGCCAGCAGTCCCTGGACAGGGGGAGGCCAAGAGACCCAGTACTTC
CDR3 protein: CASSPWTGGGQETQYF

J gene: TRBJ2-1
clone size: few
V gene: TRBV10-3
D gene: TRBD2
CDR3 DNA: TGTGCCATCAGTGATGGGGCGGGAGGTCCCTACAATGAGCAGTTCTTC
CDR3 protein: CAISDGAGGPYNEQFF

J gene: TRBJ2-5
clone size: once
V gene: TRBV15
D gene: NA
CDR3 DNA: TGTGCCACCAAGGCCCTAGCGTTAGGGACCCAGTACTTC
CDR3 protein: CATKALALGTQYF

J gene: TRBJ1-2
clone size: NA
V gene: TRBV2
D gene: TRBD1
CDR3 DNA: TGTGCCAGCAGAGCCAGGGGGGGCGGCTATGGCTACACCTTC
CDR3 protein: CASRARGGGYGYTF

J gene: TRBJ1-3
clone size: few
V gene: TRBV3-1
D gene: NA
CDR3 DNA: TGTGCCAGCAGCCAAGATTTAGGGGAAGCTGGAAACACCATATATTTT
CDR3 protein: CASSQDLGEAGNTIYF

J gene: TRBJ2-7
clone size: many
V gene: TRBV7-9
D gene: NA
CDR3 DNA: TGTGCCAGCAGCCCACCCCGGGGCACCTACGAGCAGTACTTC
CDR3 protein: CASSPPRGTYEQYF

J gene: TRBJ1-4
clone size: few
V gene: TRBV7-9
D gene: NA
CDR3 DNA: TGTGCCAGCAGCTTGTTTCGTACGGGAAAACTGTTTTTT
CDR3 protein: CASSLFRTGKLFF

J gene: TRBJ2-7
clone size: NA
V gene: TRBV19
D gene: TRBD1
CDR3 DNA: TGTGCCAGTAGTAGAAACAGGGGGCTAGACGAGCAGTACTTC
CDR3 protein: CASSRNRGLDEQYF

J gene: TRBJ2-7
clone size: many
V gene: TRBV7-8
D gene: TRBD1
CDR3 DNA: TGTGCCAGCAGCTCCCTCGACAGGGGGGCCCCCTACGAGCAGTACTTC
CDR3 protein: CASSSLDRGAPYEQYF

J gene: TRBJ1-4
clone size: many
V gene: TRBV20-1
D gene: NA
CDR3 DNA: TGCAGTGCTAACAGGCCCGGGGATGGTGAAAAACTGTTTTTT
CDR3 protein: CSANRPGDGEKLFF

J gene: TRBJ2-1
clone size: NA
V gene: TRBV30
D gene: NA
CDR3 DNA: TGTGCCTGGACAGGGGGGAAATACAATGAGCAGTTCTTC
CDR3 protein: CAWTGGKYNEQFF

J gene: TRBJ1-4
clone size: many
V gene: TRBV15
D gene: NA
CDR3 DNA: TGTGCCACCAGCCCGACGGGTGCAACTAATGAAAAACTGTTTTTT
CDR3 protein: CATSPTGATNEKLFF

J gene: TRBJ2-7
clone size: many
V gene: TRBV11-2
D gene: NA
CDR3 DNA: TGTGCCAGCAGCTTTAACTACGAGCAGTACTTC
CDR3 protein: CASSFNYEQYF

J gene: TRBJ2-5
clone size: many
V gene: TRBV7-7
D gene: NA
CDR3 DNA: TGTGCTAGCAGCCTAGGGACGGTGAGCCAAGAGACCCAGTACTTC
CDR3 protein: CASSLGTVSQETQYF

J gene: TRBJ2-6
clone size: few
V gene: TRBV19
D gene: NA
CDR3 DNA: TGTGCCAGTAGTGGAGGGGTCGGGGCCAACGTCCTGACTTTC
CDR3 protein: CASSGGVGANVLTF

J gene: TRBJ1-2
clone size: few
V gene: TRBV2
D gene: NA
CDR3 DNA: TGTGCCAGCGGGACCAGGGAAGGTGGCTACACCTTC
CDR3 protein: CASGTREGGYTF

J gene: TRBJ1-1
clone size: many
V gene: TRBV7-2
D gene: NA
CDR3 DNA: TGTGCCAGCAGCTTATACTTGGGGCGTATGAACACTGAAGCTTTCTTT
CDR3 protein: CASSLYLGRMNTEAFF

J gene: TRBJ1-5
clone size: many
V gene: TRBV6-1
D gene: NA
CDR3 DNA: TGTGCCAGCAGTCAAGATATGGGGTATCAGCCCCAGCATTTT
CDR3 protein: CASSQDMGYQPQHF

J gene: TRBJ2-3
clone size: many
V gene: TRBV24-1
D gene: NA
CDR3 DNA: TGTGCCACCAGTGACCCCGGACGAAAGAGAACAGATACGCAGTATTTT
CDR3 protein: CATSDPGRKRTDTQYF

J gene: TRBJ1-1
clone size: many
V gene: TRBV12-3/TRBV12-4
D gene: NA
CDR3 DNA: TGTGCCAGCAGAATAGGGACGGTGGAAGCTTTCTTT
CDR3 protein: CASRIGTVEAFF

J gene: TRBJ2-5
clone size: many
V gene: TRBV20-1
D gene: NA
CDR3 DNA: TGCAGTGCTAGACAGGTTAGCCAAGAGACCCAGTACTTC
CDR3 protein: CSARQVSQETQYF

J gene: TRBJ1-5
clone size: many
V gene: TRBV6-1
D gene: NA
CDR3 DNA: TGTGCCAGCAGACGCGGACAGAATCAGCCCCAGCATTTT
CDR3 protein: CASRRGQNQPQHF

J gene: TRBJ2-3
clone size: many
V gene: TRBV11-2
D gene: NA
CDR3 DNA: TGTGCCAGCAGCTTAAGTGGCGGCATGGATACGCAGTATTTT
CDR3 protein: CASSLSGGMDTQYF

J gene: TRBJ1-3
clone size: NA
V gene: TRBV29-1
D gene: NA
CDR3 DNA: TGCAGCGGAGTACGAGCAGGGACTGGAAACACCATATATTTT
CDR3 protein: CSGVRAGTGNTIYF

J gene: TRBJ2-3
clone size: few
V gene: TRBV5-6
D gene: NA
CDR3 DNA: TGTGCCAGCCATATAGGCCCACCTAGCACAGATACGCAGTATTTT
CDR3 protein: CASHIGPPSTDTQYF

J gene: TRBJ1-2
clone size: NA
V gene: TRBV5-6
D gene: NA
CDR3 DNA: TGTGCCAGCATCCTTCTATCCGGGACGGAGTTCCTCTATGGCTACACCTTC
CDR3 protein: CASILLSGTEFLYGYTF

J gene: TRBJ2-1
clone size: NA
V gene: TRBV10-3
D gene: TRBD1
CDR3 DNA: TGTGCCATCAAGGGACAGGGGAACAATGAGCAGTTCTTC
CDR3 protein: CAIKGQGNNEQFF

J gene: TRBJ1-1
clone size: many
V gene: TRBV2
D gene: NA
CDR3 DNA: TGTGCCAGCAGTGACGCAACAGGAGTGAACACTGAAGCTTTCTTT
CDR3 protein: CASSDATGVNTEAFF

J gene: TRBJ1-1
clone size: many
V gene: TRBV11-3
D gene: NA
CDR3 DNA: TGTGCCAGCAGCTTAGAACGGGGAGCAAACACTGAAGCTTTCTTT
CDR3 protein: CASSLERGANTEAFF

J gene: TRBJ2-7
clone size: many
V gene: TRBV5-1
D gene: NA
CDR3 DNA: TGCGCCAGCAGCTTGGGGGCAGGGGTTGCCTACGAGCAGTACTTC
CDR3 protein: CASSLGAGVAYEQYF

J gene: TRBJ2-3
clone size: many
V gene: TRBV13
D gene: NA
CDR3 DNA: TGTGCCAGCAGCGCTTACTCGGCCAGGCGGAATACGCAGTATTTT
CDR3 protein: CASSAYSARRNTQYF

J gene: TRBJ2-7
clone size: many
V gene: TRBV12-3/TRBV12-4
D gene: TRBD2
CDR3 DNA: TGTGCCAGCAGTCCCGGGACTAGCGGAGTGGGGCCCACCTACGAGCAGTACTTC
CDR3 protein: CASSPGTSGVGPTYEQYF

J gene: TRBJ1-1
clone size: many
V gene: TRBV11-2
D gene: NA
CDR3 DNA: TGTGCCAGCAGCTTAGACTCCCCCGGGGATACTGAAGCTTTCTTT
CDR3 protein: CASSLDSPGDTEAFF

J gene: TRBJ2-7
clone size: few
V gene: TRBV5-5
D gene: NA
CDR3 DNA: TGTGCCAGCAGCCCTGGACAGTTCGAGATAACCTACGAGCAGTACTTC
CDR3 protein: CASSPGQFEITYEQYF

J gene: TRBJ1-1
clone size: many
V gene: TRBV29-1
D gene: NA
CDR3 DNA: TGCAGCGTTGAGGCAGGGTTGAACACTGAAGCTTTCTTT
CDR3 protein: CSVEAGLNTEAFF

J gene: TRBJ1-1
clone size: many
V gene: TRBV30
D gene: NA
CDR3 DNA: TGTGCCTGGCGATCTCCCAGGGCGGCTTTCTTT
CDR3 protein: CAWRSPRAAFF

J gene: TRBJ2-5
clone size: many
V gene: TRBV18
D gene: NA
CDR3 DNA: TGTGCCAGCTCACCCAGGGCAGGGGATCTCCAAGAGACCCAGTACTTC
CDR3 protein: CASSPRAGDLQETQYF

J gene: TRBJ2-7
clone size: many
V gene: TRBV12-3/TRBV12-4
D gene: TRBD2
CDR3 DNA: TGTGCCAGCAGTTTAGAGGTAGCGGGAGGCTACGAGCAGTACTTC
CDR3 protein: CASSLEVAGGYEQYF

J gene: TRBJ2-3
clone size: many
V gene: TRBV25-1
D gene: NA
CDR3 DNA: TGTGCCACCTCGACTAGTATTACAGATACGCAGTATTTT
CDR3 protein: CATSTSITDTQYF

J gene: TRBJ2-1
clone size: many
V gene: TRBV29-1
D gene: NA
CDR3 DNA: TGCAGCGTAGAAGAGAGCTCCTACAATGAGCAGTTCTTC
CDR3 protein: CSVEESSYNEQFF

J gene: TRBJ1-2
clone size: few
V gene: TRBV6-1
D gene: NA
CDR3 DNA: TGTGCCAGCAGTCCACGGGCCTCCTCTAACTATGGCTACACCTTC
CDR3 protein: CASSPRASSNYGYTF

J gene: TRBJ1-5
clone size: many
V gene: TRBV2
D gene: NA
CDR3 DNA: TGTGCCAGCAGAACCGGGAGGACGAAGGATCAGCCCCAGCATTTT
CDR3 protein: CASRTGRTKDQPQHF